The present TCR beta chain was sequenced within a study of blood T cell repertoires in COVID-19. For the study at large: The United States, Italy and Spain provided the acute and convalescent COVID-19 samples. PBMCs, B-cell-depleted T cells, or T cells were the source of the cDNA or gDNA that made up the material.

Trimming shortened V by 1 base and J by 6 bases, and 16 bases separated the two germline ends. There are 15 residues in the CDR3. Per germline, CDR1 SEHNR and CDR2 FQNEAQ (reference sequence). The assay was immunoSEQ multiplex PCR, and TCRdb's table has in-frame clones only and misses some. The data contain some 100,000 clones, approximately 92% of them seen just once; the ten biggest clones take up 6.3%. This clone was detected once. V usage is TRBV7-9 and J usage is TRBJ2-7, with D possibly being TRBD2 (5 bases). Sequencing input: peripheral blood. The TCR originated in a woman aged 60-75 years with active COVID-19. The CDR3: CASSLGLQPTSEQYF. The CDR3 nucleotides are TGTGCCAGCAGCTTAGGACTACAACCTACCTCCGAGCAGTACTTC.